The clone carrying this T cell receptor (beta chain) was observed a few times. Production of TCR beta cDNA used roughly 500 ng total RNA together with a constant-region primer. Libraries for TCR beta were built through three nested multiplex PCR rounds, which together made up a slightly modified ARM-PCR procedure. TRBV1-TRBV30 forward primers paired with a C-beta reverse primer drove the first two PCR rounds, about 9 cycles each. TCRdb reprocessed the multiplex PCR reads via MiXCR and lists one record per CDR3 protein. Of some 21,000 distinct CDR3 sequences listed, 60% to 80% are singletons. The record originates from a study of tumor-infiltrating lymphocytes in primary liver carcinoma. Unsorted bulk tissue (roughly 20-31 mg) underwent RNA and DNA co-extraction. Germline V gives CDR1 LNHDA, CDR2 SQIVND (reference sequence). The CDR3 contains 15 residues. V shed 6 bases and J shed 0 bases, with 13 bases lying between them.

Sequenced: liver tumor tissue from sampling region 1. The subset denotes: tumor region T1, superior pole. The genes are TRBV19 and TRBJ2-3; either TRBD1 or TRBD2 may fit D (5 bases each). The sequence derives from a woman in her twenties or thirties with primary liver carcinoma and hepatitis B virus infection. The CDR3 DNA sequence: TGTGCCAGTAGAAGGGCCGGGACCAGCACAGATACGCAGTATTTT. Protein: CASRRAGTSTDTQYF.